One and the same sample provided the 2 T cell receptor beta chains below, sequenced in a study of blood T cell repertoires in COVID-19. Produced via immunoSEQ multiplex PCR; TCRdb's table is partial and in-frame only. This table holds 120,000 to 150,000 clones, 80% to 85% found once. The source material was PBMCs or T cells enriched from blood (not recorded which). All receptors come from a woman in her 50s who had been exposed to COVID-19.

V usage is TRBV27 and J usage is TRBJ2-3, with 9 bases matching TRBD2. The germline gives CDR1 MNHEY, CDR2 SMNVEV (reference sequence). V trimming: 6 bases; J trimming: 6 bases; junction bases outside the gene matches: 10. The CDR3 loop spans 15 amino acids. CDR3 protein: CASSLASGEEDTQYF. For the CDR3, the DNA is TGTGCCAGCAGCCTGGCTAGCGGGGAGGAGGATACGCAGTATTTT.

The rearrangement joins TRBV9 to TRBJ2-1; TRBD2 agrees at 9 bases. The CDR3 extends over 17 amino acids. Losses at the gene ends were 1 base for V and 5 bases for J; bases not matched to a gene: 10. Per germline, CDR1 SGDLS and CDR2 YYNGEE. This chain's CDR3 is CASSVLGGGAGNNEQFF. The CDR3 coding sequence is TGTGCCAGCAGCGTACTTGGCGGGGGGGCCGGCAACAATGAGCAGTTCTTC. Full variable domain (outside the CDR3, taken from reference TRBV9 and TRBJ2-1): DSGVTQTPKHLITATGQRVTLRCSPRSGDLSVYWYQQSLDQGLQFLIQYYNGEERAKGNILERFSAQQFPDLHSELNLSSLELGDSALYFCASSVLGGGAGNNEQFFGPGTRLTVL.